The rows below give T cell receptor beta chains drawn from one sample of a study of cytomegalovirus exposure and HLA in healthy donors. Sequencing used immunoSEQ multiplex PCR; TCRdb keeps in-frame clones, though not all of them. Seen here are 150,000 to 200,000 clones, 84% observed once, and the top ten hold approximately 0.26%. The specimen was PBMCs. Receptor source: a boy aged 10-17 years in good health and CMV-seronegative. Each CDR3 is given with its conserved first and last residue. D genes are given only for firm matches. Clone size is stated in some rows and not others, as once, few, many or a class when expanded.

J	D	size	V	DNA	CDR3
TRBJ2-1	TRBD1	-	TRBV5-6	TGTGCCAGCAGCTCGGGACAGGGGTCCGTCTACAATGAGCAGTTCTTC	CASSSGQGSVYNEQFF
TRBJ1-4	-	-	TRBV28	TGTGCCAGCAGTTCTATTATAGATTTCGGACAGCCTAATGAAAAACTGTTTTTT	CASSSIIDFGQPNEKLFF
TRBJ1-1	-	-	TRBV7-2	TGTGCCAGCAGCTTTGGCGGGGCGTACACTGAAGCTTTCTTT	CASSFGGAYTEAFF
TRBJ1-4	-	-	TRBV11-2	TGTGCCAGCAGCTTAGATTTCAGAAGGGGAGGGACGACGGGAGAAAAACTGTTTTTT	CASSLDFRRGGTTGEKLFF
TRBJ1-1	TRBD1	-	TRBV9	TGTGCCAGCAGCGCCCGACAGGGCTACACTGAAGCTTTCTTT	CASSARQGYTEAFF
TRBJ2-2	TRBD1	-	TRBV7-3	TGTGCCAGCAGCTTAGCCGGGACAGGGTGGACCGGGGAGCTGTTTTTT	CASSLAGTGWTGELFF
TRBJ2-1	TRBD2	few	TRBV7-9	TGTGCCAGCAGCACCCCGCTAGCGGGAGTCTCCTACAATGAGCAGTTCTTC	CASSTPLAGVSYNEQFF
TRBJ2-7	-	few	TRBV29-1	TGCAGCGCCGAAACCCCACTCTACGAGCAGTACTTC	CSAETPLYEQYF
TRBJ2-2	-	-	TRBV29-1	TGCAGCTCAATTTCAACCGGGGAGCTGTTTTTT	CSSISTGELFF
TRBJ2-3	TRBD1	once	TRBV30	TGTGCCTGGAACGAGGGGACAGGTGGAATCGGAGATACGCAGTATTTT	CAWNEGTGGIGDTQYF
TRBJ1-2	-	-	TRBV28	TGTGCCAGCAGTTCTACAGGACCCTATGGCTACACCTTC	CASSSTGPYGYTF
TRBJ2-7	-	-	TRBV4-1	TGCGCCAGCAGCCAAGTTCGTCCCCGTATCGTGCAGTACTTC	CASSQVRPRIVQYF
TRBJ2-4	-	-	TRBV7-8	TGTGCCAGCAGCTTGAACCCACAGGGTGCTACGGACATTCAGTACTTC	CASSLNPQGATDIQYF
TRBJ1-1	TRBD1	once	TRBV5-1	TGCGCCAGCAGGCGGGACAGGGGGAACACTGAAGCTTTCTTT	CASRRDRGNTEAFF
TRBJ2-2	-	-	TRBV7-3	TGTGCCAGCAGCCCTACTAGCCCCGGGACCGGGGAGCTGTTTTTT	CASSPTSPGTGELFF
TRBJ2-7	TRBD1	once	TRBV6-1	TGTGCCAGCAGTGTGATCGGACAGGGGGGTTACGAGCAGTACTTC	CASSVIGQGGYEQYF
TRBJ2-6	-	-	TRBV30	TGTGCCTGGACCCTCACAAGGGGCTCTGGGGCCAACGTCCTGACTTTC	CAWTLTRGSGANVLTF
TRBJ2-1	-	-	TRBV5-4	TGTGCCAGCAGCTTGGGGGCAGGTATCAATGAGCAGTTCTTC	CASSLGAGINEQFF
TRBJ1-5	-	once	TRBV9	TGTGCCAGCAGCGCGGGGGGCGGCAATCAGCCCCAGCATTTT	CASSAGGGNQPQHF
TRBJ2-7	-	-	TRBV10-3	TGTGCCACCGGGATATCTGGCCCCTACGAGCAGTACTTC	CATGISGPYEQYF